Below, 22 T cell receptor beta chains from the same sample are listed, as sequenced in a study of graft-versus-host responses after intestinal transplantation. Libraries were prepared by immunoSEQ multiplex PCR; TCRdb keeps only in-frame clonotypes and omits some of them. The sample has roughly 100,000 clones; 85% to 95% are singletons. These TCRs' antigens remain unknown. The source material was unstimulated CD8+ T cells sorted from spleen or lymph node cells, sampled before transplant. The receptors derive from a human donor who was the organ donor for an intestinal transplant.

The DNA for the CDR3 is TGTGCCAGCAGTATGACAGGGTCCTACGAGCAGTACTTC. Translation: CASSMTGSYEQYF. The chain is built from TRBV28 and TRBJ2-7; 7 bases align to TRBD1. With V trimmed by 5 bases and J by 1 base, 2 bases remained unmatched. Germline CDR1 MDHEN, CDR2 SYDVKM. The CDR3 extends over 13 amino acids.

This clone was seen a few times. The J gene is TRBJ1-2, the V gene TRBV21-1; the listed D gene, TRBD1, was not tested against the DNA. TRBV21-1 is deemed a pseudogene. This CDR3 spans 20 amino acids. CDR3 nucleotide sequence: TGTGCCAGCAGCAAAGCGCGTCAACGGGACAGGGGGCGCGAGGTAGGTGGCTACACCTTC. As protein: CASSKARQRDRGREVGGYTF.

The genes are TRBV7-9 and TRBJ2-1, with TRBD2 as a possible D gene (6 bases). Germline CDR1 is SEHNR and CDR2 is FQNEAQ (reference sequence). Trimming stripped 2 bases from V and 6 bases from J, with 11 bases between. The CDR3 sequence is 14 residues long. As DNA, the CDR3 is TGTGCCAGCAGCTTATACGGCGGGGTCAATGAGCAGTTCTTC. This translates into CASSLYGGVNEQFF.

This chain uses TRBV5-8 with TRBJ2-7, with 10 positions matching TRBD2. Germline lookup yields CDR1 SGHTS and CDR2 YDEGEE. The trim removed 4 bases at V and 3 bases at J, leaving 7 bases unmatched. CDR3 size: 15 residues. CDR3 residues: CASSHPSGGYYEQYF. CDR3 DNA sequence: TGTGCCAGCAGCCATCCTAGCGGGGGTTACTACGAGCAGTACTTC.

This clone was seen just once. For the CDR3, the DNA is TGTGCCAGCAGTTTATTCGGGTCTACTAACTATGGCTACACCTTC. It encodes CASSLFGSTNYGYTF. The chain is built from TRBV27 and TRBJ1-2, with no clear D. CDR3 length equals 15 residues. The V and J ends lost 1 base and 0 bases respectively, with 9 bases between them. Germline loops: CDR1 MNHEY, CDR2 SMNVEV (reference sequence).

The V call is TRBV5-1, the J call TRBJ1-1; D possibly corresponds to TRBD1 (5 bases). This CDR3 comprises 17 residues. The ends were cut back, 1 base at V and 3 bases at J, with 19 bases in the middle. Germline V gene data show CDR1 as SGHRS and CDR2 as YFSETQ. The CDR3 nucleotides are TGCGCCAGCAGCTTGTCGGAGGGGCAGCCTTTTCACACTGAAGCTTTCTTT. It yields the protein CASSLSEGQPFHTEAFF. Full variable domain (outside the CDR3, taken from reference TRBV5-1 and TRBJ1-1): KAGVTQTPRYLIKTRGQQVTLSCSPISGHRSVSWYQQTPGQGLQFLFEYFSETQRNKGNFPGRFSGRQFSNSRSEMNVSTLELGDSALYLCASSLSEGQPFHTEAFFGQGTRLTVV.

This sequence joins TRBV7-6 and TRBJ2-7; weak D call: TRBD2 (5 bases). The V gene's germline CDR1 is SGHVS and CDR2 FNYEAQ. The CDR3 loop spans 14 amino acids. V dropped 3 bases and J dropped 3 bases, with 12 bases sitting between them. CDR3 residues: CASSFLGRGYEQYF. Here the CDR3 DNA reads TGTGCCAGCAGCTTTCTCGGCCGGGGCTACGAGCAGTACTTC.

The rearrangement links TRBV6-6 to TRBJ2-3; 7 bases fit TRBD1. The CDR3 loop spans 16 amino acids. CDR1 is MNHNY and CDR2 is SVGAGI in the germline V gene (reference sequence). Losses at the gene ends were 6 bases for V and 1 base for J; bases not matched to a gene: 10. CDR3 in DNA: TGTGCCAGCAGGGTGAAATTCGGGACAGGCACAGATACGCAGTATTTT. It translates to CASRVKFGTGTDTQYF.

This chain connects TRBV7-9 to TRBJ1-2, with D tentatively TRBD1 (5 bases). The ends were cut back, 5 bases at V and 4 bases at J, with 17 bases in the middle. CDR3 size: 15 residues. Germline CDR1 SEHNR, CDR2 FQNEAQ (reference sequence). The CDR3 DNA reads as TGTGCCAGCAGCCCAGTGCAGGGCCCTTTCTATGGCTACACCTTC. It is translated as CASSPVQGPFYGYTF.

This clone was seen a single time. The V gene is TRBV28, the J gene TRBJ1-1; a possible D gene is TRBD1 (5 bases). This CDR3 comprises 16 residues. V lost 2 bases and J 10 bases, leaving 23 bases between the germline ends. Germline values: CDR1 MDHEN, CDR2 SYDVKM. Here the CDR3 DNA reads TGTGCCAGCAGTTTAGGTGGGGCGGGGGGTTTTGTTTCAGCTTTCTTT. Amino acid sequence: CASSLGGAGGFVSAFF.

V usage is TRBV2 and J usage is TRBJ1-5, with D tentatively TRBD1 (6 bases). Germline V gives CDR1 SNHLY, CDR2 FYNNEI. Trimming removed 8 bases from V and 4 bases from J, with 12 bases in between. This CDR3 region has 13 residues. DNA for the CDR3: TGTGCCAGCTCCTCAGGGGTAAATCAGCCCCAGCATTTT. This gives the protein CASSSGVNQPQHF.

The chain is built from TRBV6-6 and TRBJ1-6; 8 bases line up with TRBD1. V lost 8 bases to trimming and J lost 8 bases; unmatched junction nucleotides: 8. The CDR3 covers 14 residues. Germline V gene lookup returns CDR1 MNHNY and CDR2 SVGAGI (reference sequence). Here the CDR3 reads CASDDRGGDSPLHF. CDR3 in DNA: TGTGCCAGCGACGACAGGGGTGGAGATTCACCCCTCCACTTT.

This chain links TRBV6-1 with TRBJ2-5; the D gene is possibly TRBD2 (5 bases). Germline-derived CDR1 and CDR2 are MNHNS and SASEGT. CDR3 length equals 13 residues. Trimming took off 2 bases at V and 8 bases at J, with 12 bases between the two ends. CDR3 amino acids: CASSEYSRGTQYF. For the CDR3, the DNA is TGTGCCAGCAGTGAATACAGCCGGGGAACCCAGTACTTC.

This clone came up once. The V and J genes are TRBV7-9 and TRBJ2-7, with 7 bases identical to TRBD2. V shed 5 bases, J shed 2 bases, and the junction held 6 bases outside the gene matches. CDR3 length: 14 residues. CDR1 and CDR2 (germline): SEHNR, FQNEAQ (reference sequence). The CDR3 coding sequence is TGTGCCAGCAGCGGGGGGGAGGGTCCCTACGAGCAGTACTTC. This gives the protein CASSGGEGPYEQYF. Based on the CDR3 plus reference TRBV7-9 and TRBJ2-7, the full variable domain is DTGVSQNPRHKITKRGQNVTFRCDPISEHNRLYWYRQTLGQGPEFLTYFQNEAQLEKSRLLSDRFSAERPKGSFSTLEIQRTEQGDSAMYLCASSGGEGPYEQYFGPGTRLTVT.

The table lists this clone with a few counts. V and J are TRBV7-2 and TRBJ1-1, with a weak D call TRBD1 (5 bases). The V gene's germline CDR1 is SGHTA and CDR2 FQGNSA. Trimming pared 5 bases from V and 9 bases from J, leaving 13 bases between. The CDR3 loop spans 12 amino acids. The CDR3 DNA reads as TGTGCCAGCAGCCATCAGGGTAGTAAAGCTTTCTTT. Translated, it gives CASSHQGSKAFF.

This clone was detected only a few times. This chain joins TRBV25-1 and TRBJ1-6; D is undetermined. In germline, CDR1 is MGHDK, CDR2 SYGVNS. This CDR3 is 14 amino acids long. V was trimmed by 0 bases and J by 7 bases, leaving 7 bases between them. The CDR3 sequence is CASSEYFGNSPLHF. The CDR3 coding sequence is TGTGCCAGCAGTGAATATTTCGGGAATTCACCCCTCCACTTT.

This chain links TRBV11-2 with TRBJ2-7; D perhaps matches TRBD2 (6 bases). Germline assignment: CDR1 SGHAT and CDR2 FQNNGV. V was trimmed by 5 bases and J by 3 bases, leaving 20 bases between them. This CDR3 region has 16 residues. The CDR3 is CASSKYSGLFLYEQYF. As DNA, the CDR3 is TGTGCCAGCAGCAAGTATAGCGGCCTTTTTCTCTACGAGCAGTACTTC. The full variable domain, in which reference TRBV11-2 and TRBJ2-7 provide the parts outside the CDR3, is EAGVAQSPRYKIIEKRQSVAFWCNPISGHATLYWYQQILGQGPKLLIQFQNNGVVDDSQLPKDRFSAERLKGVDSTLKIQPAKLEDSAVYLCASSKYSGLFLYEQYFGPGTRLTVT.

The J gene is TRBJ1-4, the V gene TRBV19; 8 nucleotides align to TRBD1. The germline V gene has CDR1 LNHDA and CDR2 SQIVND (reference sequence). V shed 6 bases, J shed 6 bases, and the junction held 3 bases outside the gene matches. This CDR3 has 13 residues. Here the CDR3 DNA reads TGTGCCAGTAGCAACAGGGGGGATGAAAAACTGTTTTTT. This encodes CASSNRGDEKLFF.

This clone was counted a single time. The chain couples TRBV5-4 to TRBJ1-2, with D possibly being TRBD1 (6 bases). Trimming removed 0 bases at V and 3 bases at J, with 18 bases between. The CDR3 loop spans 17 amino acids. Germline V gene sequence: CDR1 SGHNT, CDR2 YYREEE (reference sequence). The CDR3, as DNA: TGTGCCAGCAGCTTGGAAGATTTGGGCAGGGGTTACTATGGCTACACCTTC. Its translation: CASSLEDLGRGYYGYTF.

V and J are TRBV28 and TRBJ1-2; TRBD1 matches at 7 bases. V shed 1 base, J shed 4 bases, and the junction held 9 bases outside the gene matches. The CDR3 totals 16 residues. Looked up from germline, CDR1 is MDHEN and CDR2 is SYDVKM. The CDR3 here is CASSLSRTGTSYGYTF. The CDR3 DNA follows: TGTGCCAGCAGTTTATCCCGGACAGGAACTTCCTATGGCTACACCTTC.

This clone was found a few times. The V call is TRBV10-3, the J call TRBJ1-2; D perhaps matches TRBD1 (6 bases). The CDR3 is 12 amino acids. The germline gives CDR1 ENHRY, CDR2 SYGVKD. Trimming cost V 10 bases and J 7 bases, with 16 bases left between them. CDR3 nucleotide sequence: TGTGCCACCAACCCAGGGGCAGCTGGCTACACCTTC. Protein sequence: CATNPGAAGYTF.

J is TRBJ1-2 and V is TRBV29-1; TRBD1 aligns across 8 bases. The V gene's germline CDR1 is SQVTM and CDR2 ANQGSEA. The CDR3 covers 16 residues. V was pared by 0 bases and J by 5 bases, with 11 bases of the junction left unmatched. CDR3 region: CSVEDRWGQEPYGYTF. The CDR3 coding sequence is TGCAGCGTTGAAGATCGATGGGGACAGGAACCATATGGCTACACCTTC.